These 32 T cell receptor beta chains originate from one sample sequenced in a study of blood T cell repertoires in COVID-19. The table came from immunoSEQ multiplex PCR; TCRdb's copy has only in-frame clones and leaves some out. Of roughly 120,000 clones in the sample, around 78% are singletons; the top ten hold approximately 2.1%. The sequenced material came from peripheral blood. The receptors derive from a man aged 25-45 years with acute or convalescent COVID-19.

The chain combines TRBV15 with TRBJ2-1, with a possible D match to TRBD1 (5 bases). This CDR3 has 14 amino acids. Trimming took 5 bases from V and 0 from J, leaving 8 bases between them. Germline CDR1 is LNHNV and CDR2 is YYDKDF (reference sequence). In DNA, the CDR3 is TGTGCCACCAGCGGTGACAGCTCCTACAATGAGCAGTTCTTC. This codes for CATSGDSSYNEQFF.

The chain is built from TRBV23-1 and TRBJ2-7; TRBD1 aligns across 10 bases. TRBV23-1 is placed among ORFs of uncertain function. V lost 2 bases, J lost 5 bases, and 9 bases stayed unmatched. The CDR3 runs 16 residues. The CDR3 nucleotides are TGCGCCAGCAGTCAACCCACCGGGACAGGGGAGCACGAGCAGTACGTC. Encoded protein: CASSQPTGTGEHEQYV.

Only a few counts were recorded for this clone. The chain is built from TRBV12-3 or TRBV12-4 and TRBJ2-1; 8 nucleotides match TRBD2. After removal of 5 bases from V and 10 bases from J, the junction contained 7 bases not matched to a gene. This CDR3 region has 13 residues. The CDR3 bases are TGTGCCAGCAGTCGGGGACTAGGACGGGAGCAGTTCTTC. It translates to CASSRGLGREQFF.

This clone was seen only a few times. CDR3 DNA sequence: TGTGCCTGGAGTCTTATGCAGGACACTGAAGCTTTCTTT. Its translation: CAWSLMQDTEAFF. The chain is built from TRBV30 and TRBJ1-1; D call uncertain. Germline CDR1 is GTSNPN and CDR2 is SVGIG (reference sequence). The V end lost 2 bases, the J end lost 3 bases, and 10 bases lay between the germline ends. The CDR3 is 13 amino acids.

The V call is TRBV5-4, the J call TRBJ1-2, with 10 bases matching TRBD1. The V and J ends lost 1 base and 2 bases, in that order; junction bases with no gene match: 2. Germline CDR1 is SGHNT and CDR2 is YYREEE (reference sequence). This CDR3 has 15 residues. CDR3 amino acids: CASSLLGQGNYGYTF. CDR3 nucleotide sequence: TGTGCCAGCAGCTTGCTGGGACAGGGGAACTATGGCTACACCTTC.

This rearrangement joins TRBV7-6 to TRBJ2-1, with 11 bases lining up with TRBD2. The CDR3 is 14 amino acids. Germline V gene sequence: CDR1 SGHVS, CDR2 FNYEAQ. The V and J ends lost 3 bases and 8 bases, in that order; junction bases with no gene match: 3. CDR3 protein: CASSFSGGAHEQFF. DNA for the CDR3: TGTGCCAGCAGCTTTAGCGGGGGGGCCCATGAGCAGTTCTTC.

The CDR3 is CASSQVAGGSYEQYF. CDR3 sequence (DNA): TGCGCCAGCAGCCAAGTTGCGGGGGGATCCTACGAGCAGTACTTC. The chain recombines TRBV4-1 with TRBJ2-7, with TRBD2 matching 8 bases. V gave up 1 base and J gave up 1 base; unmatched junction bases: 3. CDR3 length: 15 amino acids. Germline CDR1 reads MGHRA; CDR2 reads YSYEKL.

This clone was picked up one time. The rearrangement joins TRBV19 to TRBJ2-1; D not resolved. This CDR3 comprises 13 residues. Trimming removed 3 bases from V and 5 bases from J, with 8 bases in between. The germline V gene encodes CDR1 LNHDA and CDR2 SQIVND (reference sequence). As DNA, the CDR3 is TGTGCCAGTAGTATCAATAGCCACAATGAGCAGTTCTTC. Its translation: CASSINSHNEQFF.

The chain has TRBV27 and TRBJ1-2, with TRBD1 matching over 9 bases. With 6 bases clipped from V and 4 bases from J, the junction kept 21 bases outside the gene matches. The CDR3 spans 19 residues. CDR1 is MNHEY, CDR2 SMNVEV, per germline (reference sequence). CDR3 nucleotides: TGTGCCAGCAGCCCCAGTCTAGGTATACAGGGGGCCCGGATCTATGGCTACACCTTC. It translates to CASSPSLGIQGARIYGYTF.

The J gene is TRBJ2-1, the V gene TRBV7-3; D possibly corresponds to TRBD2 (7 bases). The CDR3 contains 15 residues. V shed 1 base and J shed 5 bases, with 12 bases lying between them. Germline-derived CDR1 and CDR2 are SGHTA and FQGTGA. The chain's CDR3 is CASSLSGGGNNEQFF. The CDR3 DNA reads TGTGCCAGCAGCTTAAGCGGGGGCGGAAACAATGAGCAGTTCTTC.

This clone appeared a few times. The chain is built from TRBV7-2 and TRBJ2-3, with TRBD2 identical over 9 bases. Germline V gives CDR1 SGHTA, CDR2 FQGNSA. The CDR3 covers 15 residues. Unmatched junction bases numbered 5, after V lost 4 bases and J lost 3 bases. CDR3 nucleotides: TGTGCCAGCAGCTCGACCGGACTAGCGACAGATACGCAGTATTTT. Protein product: CASSSTGLATDTQYF.

This sequence joins TRBV30 and TRBJ1-5; D gene unclear. CDR1 is GTSNPN and CDR2 is SVGIG in the germline V gene (reference sequence). The CDR3 runs to 13 residues. Trimming stripped 1 base from V and 3 bases from J, with 7 bases between. For the CDR3, the DNA is TGTGCCTGGAGTGCTTCTTTCAATCAGCCCCAGCATTTT. It yields the protein CAWSASFNQPQHF.

V usage is TRBV5-6 and J usage is TRBJ2-1; D possibly corresponds to TRBD1 (6 bases). CDR1 SGHDT and CDR2 YYEEEE come from the germline V gene. The CDR3 is made up of 14 amino acids. The ends were cut back, 2 bases at V and 1 base at J, with 7 bases in the middle. Here the CDR3 reads CASSFRGSYNEQFF. The CDR3 nucleotides are TGTGCCAGCAGCTTCAGGGGATCCTACAATGAGCAGTTCTTC. The complete variable domain, with remaining parts taken from reference TRBV5-6 and TRBJ2-1, reads DAGVTQSPTHLIKTRGQQVTLRCSPKSGHDTVSWYQQALGQGPQFIFQYYEEEERQRGNFPDRFSGHQFPNYSSELNVNALLLGDSALYLCASSFRGSYNEQFFGPGTRLTVL.

The chain employs TRBV9 and TRBJ2-1, with a weak D call TRBD2 (6 bases). This CDR3 is built from 14 residues. CDR1 and CDR2 (germline): SGDLS, YYNGEE. Trimming pared 0 bases from V and 6 bases from J, leaving 10 bases between. CDR3 sequence (DNA): TGTGCCAGCAGCGTAGCGGCTAGCGTCAATGAGCAGTTCTTC. Its protein product is CASSVAASVNEQFF. Complete variable domain (other parts from reference TRBV9 and TRBJ2-1): DSGVTQTPKHLITATGQRVTLRCSPRSGDLSVYWYQQSLDQGLQFLIQYYNGEERAKGNILERFSAQQFPDLHSELNLSSLELGDSALYFCASSVAASVNEQFFGPGTRLTVL.

The chain combines TRBV5-1 with TRBJ2-2; perhaps TRBD1 as D (5 bases). Germline V CDR1 and CDR2: SGHRS, YFSETQ. The CDR3 contains 15 residues. Trimming cost V 2 bases and J 0 bases, with 8 bases left between them. The CDR3 region is CASSFTGANTGELFF. The CDR3 DNA sequence: TGCGCCAGCAGCTTTACAGGAGCGAACACCGGGGAGCTGTTTTTT. Full variable domain (rest looked up from reference TRBV5-1 and TRBJ2-2): KAGVTQTPRYLIKTRGQQVTLSCSPISGHRSVSWYQQTPGQGLQFLFEYFSETQRNKGNFPGRFSGRQFSNSRSEMNVSTLELGDSALYLCASSFTGANTGELFFGEGSRLTVL.

V usage is TRBV7-2 and J usage is TRBJ1-2; 10 bases fit TRBD1. Germline CDR1 is SGHTA and CDR2 is FQGNSA. CDR3 size: 18 residues. With V trimmed by 2 bases and J by 4 bases, 13 bases remained unmatched. CDR3 in amino acids: CASSLPKTRQGAGYGYTF. The CDR3, as DNA: TGTGCCAGCAGCTTACCAAAAACTAGACAGGGGGCTGGCTATGGCTACACCTTC.

The J gene is TRBJ1-1, the V gene TRBV5-1; D remains unclear. This CDR3 has 14 amino acids. The V gene lost 1 base and the J gene lost 2 bases, with 9 bases spanning the gap. In germline, CDR1 is SGHRS, CDR2 YFSETQ. CDR3 loop: CASSLSSINTEAFF. CDR3 in DNA: TGCGCCAGCAGCTTGTCCAGTATTAACACTGAAGCTTTCTTT.

The table lists this clone with a count of one. The chain combines TRBV5-4 with TRBJ1-3; 10 positions agree with TRBD1. The CDR3 runs 16 residues. The ends lost 4 bases at V and 2 bases at J; junction bases unmatched: 6. CDR1 is SGHNT, CDR2 YYREEE, per germline (reference sequence). The DNA of the CDR3 is TGTGCCAGCAGCACGGACAGGGGGTCGACTGGAAACACCATATATTTT. Translating it yields CASSTDRGSTGNTIYF.

This chain links TRBV4-1 with TRBJ2-1; tentative D call: TRBD1 (6 bases). Germline CDR1 reads MGHRA; CDR2 reads YSYEKL. Between the trimmed V and J ends, which lost 0 bases and 1 base, there was a span of 7 bases. The CDR3 consists of 15 residues. CDR3 in DNA: TGCGCCAGCAGCCAAGACAGGGGATCCTACAATGAGCAGTTCTTC. Translating it yields CASSQDRGSYNEQFF.

The chain employs TRBV19 and TRBJ1-1, with 11 bases aligning to TRBD1. The CDR3 contains 15 residues. V shed 8 bases, J shed 1 base, and the junction held 6 bases outside the gene matches. CDR1 LNHDA and CDR2 SQIVND come from the germline V gene (reference sequence). This CDR3 is CASQDRGRGNTEAFF. For the CDR3, the DNA is TGTGCCAGTCAGGACAGGGGGCGCGGGAACACTGAAGCTTTCTTT.

The chain uses TRBV4-2 and TRBJ2-1; 7 positions agree with TRBD2. The CDR3 has 15 amino acids. Germline V gives CDR1 LGHNA, CDR2 YNFKEQ. The trim removed 4 bases at V and 9 bases at J, leaving 12 bases unmatched. This chain's CDR3 is CASSRGLGRIVEQFF. The CDR3 nucleotides read TGTGCCAGCAGCCGAGGACTAGGAAGGATAGTTGAGCAGTTCTTC.

The rearrangement links TRBV7-2 to TRBJ1-2; TRBD1 might be the D (6 bases). This CDR3 comprises 13 residues. Per the germline V gene, CDR1 is SGHTA and CDR2 is FQGNSA. Between the trimmed V and J ends, which lost 5 bases and 8 bases, there was a span of 15 bases. The CDR3 coding sequence is TGTGCCAGCAGCGGCTACAGGGTAGGCGGCTACACCTTC. Protein product: CASSGYRVGGYTF.

V usage is TRBV2 and J usage is TRBJ1-1; D perhaps matches TRBD1 (5 bases). The CDR3 extends over 15 amino acids. CDR1 is SNHLY and CDR2 is FYNNEI in the germline V gene. The V gene lost 8 bases and the J gene lost 0 bases, with 16 bases spanning the gap. The chain's CDR3 is CASSSWGGMNTEAFF. The CDR3 bases are TGTGCCAGCTCGAGTTGGGGGGGGATGAACACTGAAGCTTTCTTT.

The rearrangement links TRBV27 to TRBJ1-4, with a weak D call TRBD1 (5 bases). This CDR3 is 15 amino acids long. Per germline, CDR1 MNHEY and CDR2 SMNVEV (reference sequence). The V and J ends lost 5 bases and 0 bases respectively, with 10 bases between them. CDR3 loop: CASSTTGPTNEKLFF. For the CDR3, the DNA is TGTGCCAGCAGTACCACAGGCCCAACTAATGAAAAACTGTTTTTT.

This chain links TRBV5-8 with TRBJ2-7, with 10 bases that match TRBD1. After removal of 5 bases from V and 3 bases from J, the junction contained 5 bases not matched to a gene. The germline V gene encodes CDR1 SGHTS and CDR2 YDEGEE. The length of the CDR3 is 14 residues. CDR3 sequence (DNA): TGTGCCAGCAGAGCCCGGACAGGGGGCTACGAGCAGTACGTC. Its protein is CASRARTGGYEQYV.

This chain connects TRBV7-2 to TRBJ1-5, with a possible D match to TRBD1 (5 bases). This CDR3 is 15 amino acids long. V shed 2 bases and J shed 0 bases, with 8 bases lying between them. The V gene's germline CDR1 is SGHTA and CDR2 FQGNSA. The CDR3 loop reads CASSLRGDSNQPQHF. DNA of the CDR3: TGTGCCAGCAGCTTACGGGGGGATAGCAATCAGCCCCAGCATTTT.

The genes are TRBV9 and TRBJ1-3, with D possibly TRBD1 on 5 matching bases. Trimming stripped 4 bases from V and 1 base from J, with 9 bases between. Per the germline V gene, CDR1 is SGDLS and CDR2 is YYNGEE. This CDR3 is built from 14 residues. CDR3 region: CASSPGGSGNTIYF. CDR3 nucleotide sequence: TGTGCCAGCAGCCCGGGGGGATCTGGAAACACCATATATTTT.

This clone was found a few times. This rearrangement joins TRBV2 to TRBJ1-6, with 8 bases that match TRBD1. The CDR3 spans 15 residues. Germline V gives CDR1 SNHLY, CDR2 FYNNEI. With 3 bases clipped from V and 5 bases from J, the junction kept 3 bases outside the gene matches. The CDR3 reads CASSEKTGDNSPLHF. CDR3 nucleotides: TGTGCCAGCAGTGAGAAGACAGGGGATAATTCACCCCTCCACTTT.

This chain links TRBV11-3 with TRBJ2-3; 7 bases are shared with TRBD1. V lost 5 bases to trimming and J lost 5 bases; unmatched junction nucleotides: 10. The CDR3 runs to 15 residues. Per germline, CDR1 SGHNT and CDR2 YENEEA. CDR3 in amino acids: CASSRRQGWGDTQYF. The DNA of the CDR3 is TGTGCCAGCAGCAGGAGACAGGGCTGGGGAGATACGCAGTATTTT.

CDR3 in DNA: TGTGCCAGCACCCCGCCGGGGGGGCTCTCCTACGAGCAGTACTTC. It codes for CASTPPGGLSYEQYF. This chain links TRBV7-8 with TRBJ2-7; 8 nucleotides agree with TRBD2. The CDR3 is 15 residues long. Germline V lookup: CDR1 SGHVS, CDR2 FQNEAQ. The junction had 8 bases not matched to a gene; V was cut back by 7 bases and J by 0 bases.

The J gene is TRBJ1-5, the V gene TRBV12-3 or TRBV12-4; D remains unclear. The CDR3 spans 13 residues. V lost 2 bases, J lost 7 bases, and 9 bases lay in between. The DNA of the CDR3 is TGTGCCAGCAGTTTAAACGGTCTGCAGCCCCAGCATTTT. It translates to CASSLNGLQPQHF.

The chain recombines TRBV21-1 with TRBJ1-5. TRBV21-1 is noted as a pseudogene. This CDR3 contains 16 residues. The CDR3 reads CASSKGGVDREQPQHF. CDR3 sequence (DNA): TGTGCCAGCAGCAAAGGGGGGGTTGATAGAGAACAGCCCCAGCATTTT.